A single sample is the source of the 23 T cell receptor beta chains below, sequenced in a study of CD8+CD57+ T cells in acquired aplastic anemia (dated by TCRdb to 2017 to 2018). Sequencing used an Illumina HiSeq 2000. Profiling of TCR beta VDJ combinations and CDR3 sequences used genomic DNA as the template. The raw public reads went through TCRdb reprocessing: fastp at Q25, MiXCR clone calling, in-frame beta chains kept. Rows merge per CDR3 protein into single entries with the most common DNA and genes. Present in this sample are roughly 61,000 distinct CDR3 sequences, roughly 58% of which were seen just once. Under 2.5% of the sample is held by the ten biggest clonotypes. The sequenced material came from sorted CD4+, CD8+, or CD8+CD57+ T cells (not recorded which) from PBMCs. The receptors shown here come from a human donor in good health, serving as a control.

At least ten counts were recorded for this clonotype. The chain employs TRBV20-1 and TRBJ2-7; D might be TRBD1 (7 bases). V was cut by 5 bases and J by 2 bases, with 16 bases left in between. Germline-derived CDR1 and CDR2 are DFQATT and SNEGSKA (reference sequence). This CDR3 has 14 amino acids. In DNA, the CDR3 is TGCAGTGCTCGGGGACAGACTAGAACCTACGAGCAGTACTTC. Its translation: CSARGQTRTYEQYF.

Turning to this clonotype: The junction does not match germline at one end; this may be a read error. J is TRBJ2-7 and V is TRBV10-3; D is uncertain. The CDR3 covers 13 residues. Per germline, CDR1 ENHRY and CDR2 SYGVKD. CDR3 protein: CAISESSTYEQYF. The CDR3, as DNA: TGTGCCATCAGCGAGTCTTCCACCTACGAGCAGTACTTC.

V usage is TRBV7-2 and J usage is TRBJ2-2; 8 nucleotides agree with TRBD2. CDR3 length: 15 residues. The trim removed 5 bases at V and 3 bases at J, leaving 5 bases unmatched. CDR1 is SGHTA, CDR2 FQGNSA, per germline. CDR3 amino acids: CASSTTGGHTGELFF. CDR3 sequence (DNA): TGTGCCAGCAGCACGACGGGGGGGCACACCGGGGAGCTGTTTTTT.

This clonotype was counted ten times or more. A single base separates this from a much larger clone, so it may be a read error. V is TRBV24-1 and J is TRBJ1-1, with 9 bases identical to TRBD1. This CDR3 region has 15 residues. The V gene's germline CDR1 is KGHDR and CDR2 SFDVKD. The CDR3 sequence is CATSATTGGNTGAFF. The CDR3, as DNA: TGTGCCACCAGTGCCACGACAGGGGGGAACACTGGAGCTTTCTTT.

The chain carries TRBV15 and TRBJ1-2; D gene unclear. The CDR3 covers 12 residues. CDR1 and CDR2 from the germline V gene are LNHNV and YYDKDF (reference sequence). Trimming stripped 4 bases from V and 5 bases from J, with 8 bases between. As DNA, the CDR3 is TGTGCCACCAGCATGATATTATATGGCTACACCTTC. As protein: CATSMILYGYTF.

In this sample, this clonotype is medium-sized. The rearrangement joins TRBV24-1 to TRBJ2-1, with 7 bases identical to TRBD2. Per the germline V gene, CDR1 is KGHDR and CDR2 is SFDVKD. The CDR3 loop spans 15 amino acids. Trimming at V came to 5 bases and at J to 0 bases, leaving 3 bases not matched to a gene. The CDR3 loop is CATSGRESSYNEQFF. The CDR3 nucleotides are TGTGCCACCAGTGGGCGGGAGAGCTCCTACAATGAGCAGTTCTTC.

This clonotype was detected ten times or more. V is TRBV19 and J is TRBJ1-2, with 8 bases that match TRBD1. This CDR3 spans 14 amino acids. Germline V gene lookup returns CDR1 LNHDA and CDR2 SQIVND (reference sequence). Losses at the gene ends were 3 bases for V and 8 bases for J; bases not matched to a gene: 8. Here the CDR3 DNA reads TGTGCCAGTAGTATCCAGGGGGCGCTTGACGGCTACACCTTC. It is translated as CASSIQGALDGYTF.

This chain connects TRBV28 to TRBJ2-5; D might be TRBD1 or TRBD2, each matching 5 bases. With 8 bases removed from V and 5 bases from J, the gap between germline ends came to 15 bases. CDR1 and CDR2 from the germline V gene are MDHEN and SYDVKM. CDR3 length: 13 amino acids. The CDR3 nucleotides are TGTGCCAGCGTCGGGGACCTTAGGGAGACCCAGTACTTC. It is translated as CASVGDLRETQYF.

This clonotype was detected many times. Its ends do not fully match the called genes, so a read error is possible. The chain is built from TRBV19 and TRBJ1-1; 7 bases match TRBD1. Germline V gene lookup returns CDR1 LNHDA and CDR2 SQIVND (reference sequence). The CDR3 is 17 amino acids. CDR3 DNA: TGTGCCAGTGGTACAGGGGAGGGCCGGGCATTGAACACCGAAGCTTTCTTT. Its protein product is CASGTGEGRALNTEAFF. Filled out from reference TRBV19 and TRBJ1-1, the complete variable domain reads DGGITQSPKYLFRKEGQNVTLSCEQNLNHDAMYWYRQDPGQGLRLIYYSQIVNDFQKGDIAEGYSVSREKKESFPLTVTSAQKNPTAFYLCASGTGEGRALNTEAFFGQGTRLTVV.

As to this clonotype: A single base separates this from a much larger clone, so it may be a read error. The V gene is TRBV27, the J gene TRBJ2-1; tentative D call: TRBD2 (6 bases). Germline CDR1 is MNHEY and CDR2 is SMNVEV (reference sequence). The CDR3 is 15 amino acids. Here the CDR3 reads CASSLTSSSYNGQFF. Here the CDR3 DNA reads TGTGCCAGCAGTTTGACTAGTAGCTCCTACAATGGGCAGTTCTTC.

The sample holds one count of this clonotype. The junction departs from germline at one end; a sequencing error may be responsible. The J gene is TRBJ2-7, the V gene TRBV20-1; perhaps D is TRBD1 or TRBD2 (6 bases each). Per the germline V gene, CDR1 is DFQATT and CDR2 is SNEGSKA (reference sequence). This CDR3 contains 15 residues. The CDR3 nucleotides read TGCAGTGCTGGAGGGGGTCGGCGAGGGATTGGGGAGCAGTATTTC. It specifies CSAGGGRRGIGEQYF.

V is TRBV2 and J is TRBJ2-3, with 7 bases that match TRBD1. With 6 bases clipped from V and 14 bases from J, the junction kept 20 bases outside the gene matches. Looked up from germline, CDR1 is SNHLY and CDR2 is FYNNEI. This CDR3 is 15 amino acids long. The CDR3 sequence is CASSSLQTGAARMYF. CDR3 sequence (DNA): TGTGCCAGCAGCTCCCTTCAAACAGGGGCCGCAAGGATGTATTTT.

The V gene is TRBV9, the J gene TRBJ1-2; no firm D call. In germline, CDR1 is SGDLS, CDR2 YYNGEE. CDR3 length: 12 residues. The V and J ends lost 3 bases and 2 bases respectively, with 5 bases between them. CDR3 loop: CASSAHNYGYTF. The CDR3 DNA is TGTGCCAGCAGCGCCCACAACTATGGCTACACCTTC.

This clonotype is labeled as medium-sized. V gene TRBV29-1 combines with J gene TRBJ1-1; D possibly corresponds to TRBD1 (5 bases). V lost 4 bases, J lost 10 bases, and 13 bases lay in between. CDR1 is SQVTM and CDR2 is ANQGSEA in the germline V gene. This CDR3 is 11 amino acids long. DNA for the CDR3: TGCAGCGTTGGAGGGGATGGGCGAGCTTTCTTT. Encoded protein: CSVGGDGRAFF.

This clonotype was found many times. The CDR3 nucleotides read TGCAGTGCACCGAACACCGGGACTAGCTCCTACAATGAGCAGTTCTTC. Encoded protein: CSAPNTGTSSYNEQFF. The rearrangement links TRBV20-1 to TRBJ2-1; 8 bases agree with TRBD2. This CDR3 spans 16 amino acids. V trimming: 6 bases; J trimming: 0 bases; junction bases outside the gene matches: 10. Per the germline V gene, CDR1 is DFQATT and CDR2 is SNEGSKA (reference sequence).

The J gene is TRBJ2-4, the V gene TRBV5-1; D is undetermined. The CDR3 has 19 residues. Germline V CDR1 and CDR2: SGHRS, YFSETQ. Trimming took off 4 bases at V and 8 bases at J, with 31 bases between the two ends. The DNA of the CDR3 is TGCGCCAGCAGCCGGAGAGTACGTGGAAGCCGGGCCCAGGCCGACATTCAGTACTTC. Its protein product is CASSRRVRGSRAQADIQYF.

V usage is TRBV19 and J usage is TRBJ2-5; D not resolved. Trimming removed 8 bases at V and 0 bases at J, with 10 bases between. Germline CDR1 and CDR2: LNHDA and SQIVND (reference sequence). There are 13 residues in the CDR3. CDR3 coding DNA: TGTGCCAGTGTGGGCTGGGACCAAGAGACCCAGTACTTC. Its protein is CASVGWDQETQYF.

J is TRBJ1-6 and V is TRBV2; tentatively, D is TRBD1 (6 bases). The germline V gene has CDR1 SNHLY and CDR2 FYNNEI. Trimming removed 7 bases at V and 0 bases at J, with 10 bases between. The CDR3 runs to 15 residues. The CDR3 region is CASNRASSYNSPLHF. DNA for the CDR3: TGTGCCAGCAACAGGGCGAGCTCCTATAATTCACCCCTCCACTTT.

This clonotype was seen ten or more times. This chain connects TRBV5-1 to TRBJ2-2; 9 bases fit TRBD1. The CDR3 extends over 18 amino acids. Germline V gene lookup returns CDR1 SGHRS and CDR2 YFSETQ. Trimming cost V 4 bases and J 0 bases; bases outside gene matches: 10. CDR3 in amino acids: CASSATHRGPTNTGELFF. For the CDR3, the DNA is TGCGCCAGCAGCGCCACACACAGGGGGCCCACGAACACCGGGGAGCTGTTTTTT.

This clonotype was counted at least ten times. The CDR3 DNA sequence: TGCAGTGCTCCCCCCGGGACAGGGAGATTTTTGGGATTTAATGAGCAGTTCTTC. Translation: CSAPPGTGRFLGFNEQFF. The chain has TRBV20-1 and TRBJ2-1; TRBD1 aligns across 9 bases. V trimming: 5 bases; J trimming: 7 bases; junction bases outside the gene matches: 21. The CDR3 spans 18 residues. CDR1 and CDR2 from the germline V gene are DFQATT and SNEGSKA (reference sequence).

This clonotype was counted many times. The rearrangement uses TRBV7-6 and TRBJ2-2; D remains unclear. V was clipped by 1 base and J by 5 bases, with 8 bases between them. CDR1 SGHVS and CDR2 FNYEAQ come from the germline V gene. The CDR3 covers 14 residues. The CDR3 region is CASSLVGQTGELFF. The CDR3 DNA reads as TGTGCCAGCAGCTTAGTAGGGCAGACCGGGGAGCTGTTTTTT.

This clonotype is categorized as medium-sized. The chain has TRBV2 and TRBJ1-1, with D maybe TRBD1 (6 bases). Trimming removed 6 bases from V and 2 bases from J, with 16 bases in between. CDR1 SNHLY and CDR2 FYNNEI come from the germline V gene. The CDR3 runs 15 residues. The CDR3, as DNA: TGTGCCAGCAGAGGACAGTCGGGGGTCAACACTGAAGCTTTCTTT. Its translation is CASRGQSGVNTEAFF.

This clonotype was seen ten or more times. The genes are TRBV7-9 and TRBJ1-1, with 8 bases matching TRBD1. The J segment lost 1 base and the V segment lost 5 bases, leaving 6 bases of the junction unmatched. This CDR3 region has 15 residues. Per germline, CDR1 SEHNR and CDR2 FQNEAQ (reference sequence). The CDR3 sequence is CASSPTGGKNTEAFF. CDR3 DNA: TGTGCCAGCAGCCCCACAGGGGGGAAGAACACTGAAGCTTTCTTT.